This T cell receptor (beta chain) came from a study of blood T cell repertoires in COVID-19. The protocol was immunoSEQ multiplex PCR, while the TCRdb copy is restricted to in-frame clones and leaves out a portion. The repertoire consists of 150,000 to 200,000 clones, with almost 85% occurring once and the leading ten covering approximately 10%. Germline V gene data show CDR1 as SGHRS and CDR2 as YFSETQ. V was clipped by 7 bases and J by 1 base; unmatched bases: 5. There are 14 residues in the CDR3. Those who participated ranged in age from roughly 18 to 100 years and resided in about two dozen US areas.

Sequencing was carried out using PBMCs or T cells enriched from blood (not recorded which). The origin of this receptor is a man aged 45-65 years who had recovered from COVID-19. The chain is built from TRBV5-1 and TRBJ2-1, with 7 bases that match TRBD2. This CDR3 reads CASGAGESYNEQFF. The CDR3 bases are TGCGCCAGCGGGGCGGGAGAATCCTACAATGAGCAGTTCTTC. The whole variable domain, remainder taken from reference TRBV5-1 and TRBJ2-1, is KAGVTQTPRYLIKTRGQQVTLSCSPISGHRSVSWYQQTPGQGLQFLFEYFSETQRNKGNFPGRFSGRQFSNSRSEMNVSTLELGDSALYLCASGAGESYNEQFFGPGTRLTVL.